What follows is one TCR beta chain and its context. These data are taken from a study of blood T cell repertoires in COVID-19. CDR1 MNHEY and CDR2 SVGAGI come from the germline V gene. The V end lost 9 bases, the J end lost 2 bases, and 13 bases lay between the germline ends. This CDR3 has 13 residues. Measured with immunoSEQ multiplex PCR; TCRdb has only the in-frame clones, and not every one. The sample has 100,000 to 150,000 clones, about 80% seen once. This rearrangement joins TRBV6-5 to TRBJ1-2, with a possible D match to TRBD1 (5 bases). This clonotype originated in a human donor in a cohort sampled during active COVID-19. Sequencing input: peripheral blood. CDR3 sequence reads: CASQVTVNYGYTF. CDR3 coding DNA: TGTGCCAGTCAAGTGACAGTCAACTATGGCTACACCTTC.